This T cell receptor beta chain was observed in a study of a mutant IDH1 vaccine in newly diagnosed glioma. As regards this clone: Its matching antigen is unknown.

The study's findings and limits: Pseudoprogression appeared unlinked to shifts in leading peripheral T cell clonotypes.

The assay was immunoSEQ multiplex PCR, and TCRdb's table has in-frame clones only and misses some. Of 55,000 to 65,000 clones in the sample, 84% were seen once. Indicated time point: week 11, during vaccination. Each dose delivered 300 ug of mutant IDH1 20-mer peptide subcutaneously with imiquimod. The V gene's germline CDR1 is MDHEN and CDR2 SYDVKM. V lost 3 bases, J lost 10 bases, and 10 bases lay in between. The CDR3 contains 13 residues. This chain connects TRBV28 to TRBJ1-6; D gene uncertain. The source of this sequence is a man between 25 and 39 years old with glioma. The sequenced sample was PBMCs, obtained from a glioma patient whose treatment included an IDH1 peptide vaccine. The CDR3 coding sequence is TGTGCCAGCAGTTTCGGGGTGAACTCACCCCTCCACTTT. Its protein product is CASSFGVNSPLHF.